Listed below are T cell receptor beta chains from one sample, sequenced in a study of OX40 agonist ivuxolimab in advanced cancers. TCRdb's copy holds only in-frame clones and misses some; the assay was immunoSEQ multiplex PCR. The sample contains around 60,000 clones, roughly 77% of which appear only once. The sample in question was CD4+ or CD8+ T cells sorted from blood, obtained in a trial of the OX40 agonist ivuxolimab. The receptors come from an adult with an advanced solid tumor such as melanoma, head and neck, liver or kidney cancer. Both conserved end residues are part of each CDR3. A D gene is named only where the DNA matches it firmly. A clone size is listed for some rows: how often the clone was seen (once, few, many), or a class if it is expanded.

cdr3_aa: CASSWGPRTSGGSTDTQYF
cdr3_nt: TGTGCCAGCAGCTGGGGGCCACGGACTAGCGGGGGGAGCACAGATACGCAGTATTTT
j_call: TRBJ2-3
d_call: TRBD2
clone_size: .
v_call: TRBV5-6

cdr3_aa: CATSRVDRGRDNEQFF
cdr3_nt: TGTGCCACCAGCAGAGTGGACAGGGGTCGGGACAATGAGCAGTTCTTC
j_call: TRBJ2-1
d_call: TRBD1
clone_size: .
v_call: TRBV15

cdr3_aa: CASSRSLDNRGRFAEAFF
cdr3_nt: TGTGCCAGCAGCCGCAGCCTAGATAACAGGGGGCGATTCGCTGAAGCTTTCTTT
j_call: TRBJ1-1
d_call: TRBD1
clone_size: .
v_call: TRBV7-8

cdr3_aa: CGAGELFF
cdr3_nt: TGTGGGGCCGGGGAGCTGTTTTTT
j_call: TRBJ2-2
d_call: .
clone_size: .
v_call: TRBV30

cdr3_aa: CASSTAREGLVQYF
cdr3_nt: TGTGCCAGCAGTACCGCCCGGGAGGGACTGGTTCAGTACTTC
j_call: TRBJ2-4
d_call: TRBD2
clone_size: few
v_call: TRBV28

cdr3_aa: CASSLEQGATYEQYF
cdr3_nt: TGTGCCAGCAGCTTAGAACAGGGGGCTACCTACGAGCAGTACTTC
j_call: TRBJ2-7
d_call: TRBD1
clone_size: .
v_call: TRBV11-3

cdr3_aa: CAISRTGPDEQYF
cdr3_nt: TGTGCCATCAGTCGGACAGGGCCGGACGAGCAGTACTTC
j_call: TRBJ2-7
d_call: TRBD1
clone_size: .
v_call: TRBV10-3

cdr3_aa: CASSPSYTRTVAEKLFF
cdr3_nt: TGTGCCAGCAGTCCAAGTTATACCCGGACAGTGGCAGAAAAACTGTTTTTT
j_call: TRBJ1-4
d_call: .
clone_size: .
v_call: TRBV4-2

cdr3_aa: CASSPPDLYNEQFF
cdr3_nt: TGTGCCAGCTCACCACCGGACCTCTACAATGAGCAGTTCTTC
j_call: TRBJ2-1
d_call: .
clone_size: once
v_call: TRBV18

cdr3_aa: CASSYWGGGTKNIQYF
cdr3_nt: TGTGCCAGCAGTTACTGGGGAGGGGGCACGAAAAACATTCAGTACTTC
j_call: TRBJ2-4
d_call: .
clone_size: .
v_call: TRBV6-6

cdr3_aa: CASSIGGTGELFF
cdr3_nt: TGTGCCAGCTCAATCGGGGGGACCGGGGAGCTGTTTTTT
j_call: TRBJ2-2
d_call: TRBD2
clone_size: .
v_call: TRBV7-6

cdr3_aa: CASSDRDRGDTEAFF
cdr3_nt: TGTGCCAGCAGTGATCGGGACAGGGGCGATACTGAAGCTTTCTTT
j_call: TRBJ1-1
d_call: TRBD1
clone_size: .
v_call: TRBV2

cdr3_aa: CASSTQLAGAGTGELFF
cdr3_nt: TGTGCCAGCAGCACACAACTAGCGGGGGCGGGCACCGGGGAGCTGTTTTTT
j_call: TRBJ2-2
d_call: TRBD2
clone_size: .
v_call: TRBV11-2

cdr3_aa: CASSRQTGSGYTF
cdr3_nt: TGTGCCAGCAGCCGACAGACAGGGAGCGGCTACACCTTC
j_call: TRBJ1-2
d_call: TRBD1
clone_size: once
v_call: TRBV2

cdr3_aa: CASSEVWGYGYTF
cdr3_nt: TGTGCCAGCAGTGAGGTTTGGGGGTATGGCTACACCTTC
j_call: TRBJ1-2
d_call: .
clone_size: few
v_call: TRBV6-1

cdr3_aa: CASSPGQGDGGEQFF
cdr3_nt: TGTGCCAGCAGCCCCGGACAGGGAGATGGGGGAGAGCAGTTCTTC
j_call: TRBJ2-1
d_call: TRBD1
clone_size: few
v_call: TRBV11-2

cdr3_aa: CASSAGEGFEETQYF
cdr3_nt: TGTGCTAGCAGCGCGGGGGAAGGTTTTGAGGAGACCCAGTACTTC
j_call: TRBJ2-5
d_call: TRBD2
clone_size: .
v_call: TRBV7-7

cdr3_aa: CASSLGLETQYF
cdr3_nt: TGTGCCAGCAGCTTAGGGCTAGAGACCCAGTACTTC
j_call: TRBJ2-5
d_call: .
clone_size: .
v_call: TRBV11-2

cdr3_aa: CASKGAEAQGGEQFF
cdr3_nt: TGTGCCAGTAAGGGGGCCGAGGCGCAGGGTGGGGAGCAGTTCTTC
j_call: TRBJ2-1
d_call: TRBD1
clone_size: .
v_call: TRBV19

cdr3_aa: CASSLQENTEAFF
cdr3_nt: TGCGCCAGCAGTTTGCAGGAAAACACTGAAGCTTTCTTT
j_call: TRBJ1-1
d_call: .
clone_size: .
v_call: TRBV10-2

cdr3_aa: CASSVGQGAGAFF
cdr3_nt: TGTGCCAGCAGCGTAGGACAGGGTGCTGGAGCTTTCTTT
j_call: TRBJ1-1
d_call: TRBD1
clone_size: .
v_call: TRBV9

cdr3_aa: CAWSVGTGIIDTQYF
cdr3_nt: TGTGCCTGGAGTGTCGGGACAGGCATAATTGATACGCAGTATTTT
j_call: TRBJ2-3
d_call: TRBD1
clone_size: once
v_call: TRBV30

cdr3_aa: CAWSEKGAGNTEAFF
cdr3_nt: TGTGCCTGGAGTGAAAAGGGGGCTGGGAACACTGAAGCTTTCTTT
j_call: TRBJ1-1
d_call: TRBD1
clone_size: .
v_call: TRBV30

cdr3_aa: CASSPTGSSGNTIYF
cdr3_nt: TGTGCCAGCAGCCCGACAGGGAGTTCTGGAAACACCATATATTTT
j_call: TRBJ1-3
d_call: TRBD1
clone_size: .
v_call: TRBV5-8

cdr3_aa: CASSPSQGAGDTQYF
cdr3_nt: TGTGCCAGCTCACCGTCACAGGGGGCAGGAGATACGCAGTATTTT
j_call: TRBJ2-3
d_call: TRBD1
clone_size: .
v_call: TRBV18

cdr3_aa: CASSPLGVPGAHQYF
cdr3_nt: TGTGCCAGCAGTCCCTTGGGTGTGCCCGGGGCACATCAGTATTTT
j_call: TRBJ2-3
d_call: .
clone_size: .
v_call: TRBV28